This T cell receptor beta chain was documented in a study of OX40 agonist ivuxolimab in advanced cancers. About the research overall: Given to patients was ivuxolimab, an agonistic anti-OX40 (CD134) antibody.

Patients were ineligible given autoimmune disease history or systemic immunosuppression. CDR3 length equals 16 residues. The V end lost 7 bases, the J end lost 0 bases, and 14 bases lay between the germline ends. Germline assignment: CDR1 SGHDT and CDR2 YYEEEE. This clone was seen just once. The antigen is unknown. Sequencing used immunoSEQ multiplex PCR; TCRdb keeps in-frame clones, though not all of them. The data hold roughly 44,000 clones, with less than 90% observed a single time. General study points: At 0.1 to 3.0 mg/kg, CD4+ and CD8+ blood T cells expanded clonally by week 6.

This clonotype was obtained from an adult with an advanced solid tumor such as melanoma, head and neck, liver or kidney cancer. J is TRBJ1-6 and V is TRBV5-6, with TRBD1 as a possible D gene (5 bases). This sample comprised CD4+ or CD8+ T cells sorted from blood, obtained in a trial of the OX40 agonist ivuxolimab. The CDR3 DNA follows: TGTGCCAGCGGTACGGGACTGAGCTCCTATAATTCACCCCTCCACTTT. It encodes CASGTGLSSYNSPLHF.